This T cell receptor (beta chain) was profiled in a study of blood T cell repertoires in COVID-19. Study-level background: Acute and convalescent COVID-19 samples came from the United States, Italy and Spain. From T cells, B-cell-depleted T cells, or PBMCs came the material, which was cDNA or gDNA.

Seattle researchers signed up patients amid active infection and tracked them longitudinally. Germline CDR1 and CDR2: KGHSH and LQKENI. V trimming: 1 base; J trimming: 5 bases; junction bases outside the gene matches: 11. There are 18 residues in the CDR3. Original analysis: Researchers report that nucleated cell counts were estimated from reference gene primer amplification. TCRdb's table, derived via immunoSEQ multiplex PCR, lists solely in-frame clones and lacks some. D and trimming were read from the DNA, whereas the V and J calls and clone size are those reported in that table. Here the sample spans under 250,000 clones, 65% to 90% being singletons.

The sample comprised peripheral blood. V and J are TRBV18 and TRBJ1-1; TRBD1 matches at 12 bases. This sequence was found in a middle-aged man with COVID-19, enrolled during active disease. In nucleotides, the CDR3 is TGTGCCAGCTCACCACTGACTCCGGGACAGGGGGCCGGAACTGAAGCTTTCTTT. Translating it yields CASSPLTPGQGAGTEAFF. The entire variable domain, with the rest obtained from reference TRBV18 and TRBJ1-1, is as follows: NAGVMQNPRHLVRRRGQEARLRCSPMKGHSHVYWYRQLPEEGLKFMVYLQKENIIDESGMPKERFSAEFPKEGPSILRIQQVVRGDSAAYFCASSPLTPGQGAGTEAFFGQGTRLTVV.